Listed below are T cell receptor beta chains from one sample, sequenced in a study of T cell changes during pregnancy in multiple sclerosis. Sequencing used immunoSEQ multiplex PCR; TCRdb keeps in-frame clones, though not all of them. The sample carries 85,000 to 95,000 clones, roughly 91% recorded once. This specimen was peripheral blood, taken after pregnancy. These receptors were obtained from a female donor in good health, enrolled as a control in a pregnancy study. Both conserved end residues are part of each CDR3. A D gene is named only where the DNA matches it firmly. Expanded clones are given a class, and other clones once, few, many or no size at all.

TRBV7-6,-,once,TRBJ1-3,TGTGCCAGCAGCCCCCTTGGAAACACCATATATTTT,CASSPLGNTIYF
TRBV7-2,-,-,TRBJ2-2,TGTGCCAGCAGCTTAGTTACAGGGAACACCGGGGAGCTGTTTTTT,CASSLVTGNTGELFF
TRBV15,-,-,TRBJ2-1,TGTGCCACCAGCACCCGTGGAGGCCAAAACAATGAGCAGTTCTTC,CATSTRGGQNNEQFF
TRBV15,-,-,TRBJ2-2,TGTGCCACCGGACAGACGAACACCGGGGAGCTGTTTTTT,CATGQTNTGELFF
TRBV6-1,TRBD2,-,TRBJ2-1,TGTGCCAGCAGTGGGGGGGGACGGCGGGGGAGCAATGAGCAGTTCTTC,CASSGGGRRGSNEQFF
TRBV5-1,TRBD1,-,TRBJ1-4,TGCGCCAGCAGCAACACCGGGACAGGGATCGAAAAACTGTTTTTT,CASSNTGTGIEKLFF
TRBV28,-,-,TRBJ2-1,TGTGCCAGCAGTCCCTCCCAAAGGGGTGAGCAGTTCTTC,CASSPSQRGEQFF
TRBV6-1,TRBD1,-,TRBJ1-4,TGTGCCAGCAGGACCGGGGACAGGAAGAATGAAAAACTGTTTTTT,CASRTGDRKNEKLFF
TRBV11-2,TRBD1,-,TRBJ1-1,TGTGCCAGCAGCCGACCGGGACAGCCGATGACTGAAGCTTTCTTT,CASSRPGQPMTEAFF
TRBV4-1,-,-,TRBJ1-3,TGCGCCAGCAGCCAAGATGGCCAGGGAAAAAACACCATATATTTT,CASSQDGQGKNTIYF
TRBV19,-,-,TRBJ1-5,TGTGCCAGTAGTATGCCCTCACTTGGCAATCAGCCCCAGCATTTT,CASSMPSLGNQPQHF
TRBV5-4,-,-,TRBJ2-1,TGTGCCAGCAGCTTGTCTATGAATGAGCAGTTCTTC,CASSLSMNEQFF
TRBV9,-,-,TRBJ2-7,TGTGCCAGCAGCGGCATAGGAGGGAGCTACGAGCAGTACTTC,CASSGIGGSYEQYF
TRBV9,-,-,TRBJ1-6,TGTGCCAGCAGCCCCCCCCTTTATAATTCACCCCTCCACTTT,CASSPPLYNSPLHF
TRBV20-1,-,once,TRBJ2-7,TGCAGTGTCCTGAGAACCTCTGAGCAGTACTTC,CSVLRTSEQYF
TRBV10-1,TRBD1,-,TRBJ2-2,TGCGCCAGCATTCCCTCCGGGACAGGGGTTCCCGGGGAGCTGTTTTTT,CASIPSGTGVPGELFF
TRBV6-6,TRBD2,-,TRBJ2-7,TGTGCCAGCAGCGCGGGGGGGGCATTTGAGCAGTACTTC,CASSAGGAFEQYF
TRBV21-1,-,-,TRBJ2-7,TGTGCCAGCAGCGAGGGGACAGGGGATTCCTACGAGCAGTACTTC,CASSEGTGDSYEQYF
TRBV7-3,-,-,TRBJ2-1,TGTGCCAGCAGCTTAGGAGGGAGTCCCTACAATGAGCAGTTCTTC,CASSLGGSPYNEQFF
TRBV7-9,-,-,TRBJ2-5,TGTGCCAGCAGCTTAAGGGGAGAGACCCAGTACTTC,CASSLRGETQYF
TRBV5-6,-,-,TRBJ2-3,TGTGCCAGCAGCTTCGTGGCAACAGCAACTAGCACAGATACGCAGTATTTT,CASSFVATATSTDTQYF
TRBV7-3,-,-,TRBJ2-1,TGTGCCAGCAGCTCAGGGACTGGGCTGTACGATGAGCAGTTCTTC,CASSSGTGLYDEQFF
TRBV27,TRBD1,once,TRBJ1-6,TGTGCCAGCAGTAAAGGACAGGTTAATTCACCCCTCCACTTT,CASSKGQVNSPLHF
TRBV2,TRBD1,-,TRBJ1-1,TGTGCCAGCAGTGAAGGACAGGGCAGGACTGAAGCTTTCTTT,CASSEGQGRTEAFF
TRBV9,-,-,TRBJ1-4,TGTGCCAGCAGCGTAGGGTTTTGGGACACCGGTAACGAAAAACTGTTTTTT,CASSVGFWDTGNEKLFF
TRBV18,TRBD1,-,TRBJ1-2,TGTGCCAGCTCGCCGACAGGGTCTGGTGGCTACACCTTC,CASSPTGSGGYTF
TRBV4-3,TRBD2,-,TRBJ2-1,TGCGCCAGCAGCCAAGCCCGGGGGGGCGTTTACAATGAGCAGTTCTTC,CASSQARGGVYNEQFF